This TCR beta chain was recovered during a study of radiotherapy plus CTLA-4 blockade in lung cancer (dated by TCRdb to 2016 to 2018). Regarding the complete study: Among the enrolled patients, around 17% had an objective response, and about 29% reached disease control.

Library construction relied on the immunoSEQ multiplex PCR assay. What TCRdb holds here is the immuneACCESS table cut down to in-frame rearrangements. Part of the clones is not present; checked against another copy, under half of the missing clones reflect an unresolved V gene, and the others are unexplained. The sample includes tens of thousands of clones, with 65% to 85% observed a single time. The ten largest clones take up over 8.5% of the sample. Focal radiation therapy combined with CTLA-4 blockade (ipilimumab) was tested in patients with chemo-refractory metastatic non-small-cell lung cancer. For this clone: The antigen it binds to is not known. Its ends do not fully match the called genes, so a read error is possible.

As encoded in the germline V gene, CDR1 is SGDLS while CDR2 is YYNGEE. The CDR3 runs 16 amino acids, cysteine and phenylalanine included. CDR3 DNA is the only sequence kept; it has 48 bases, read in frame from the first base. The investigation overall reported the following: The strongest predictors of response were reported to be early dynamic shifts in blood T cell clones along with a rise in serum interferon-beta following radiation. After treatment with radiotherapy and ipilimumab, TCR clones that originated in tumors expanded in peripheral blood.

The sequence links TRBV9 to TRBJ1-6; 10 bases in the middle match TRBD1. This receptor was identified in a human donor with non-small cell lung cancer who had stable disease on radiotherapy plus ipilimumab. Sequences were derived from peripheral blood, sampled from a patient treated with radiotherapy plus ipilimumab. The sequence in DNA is TGTGCCAGCAGCGTAGGACAGGGGGCTCGGGATTCATCCCTCCACTTT. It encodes CASSVGQGARDSSLHF.